The 30 T cell receptor beta chains reported below all come from one sample, sequenced in a study of post-analysis software for immune sequencing data. Unique molecular identifiers were built into the TCR beta cDNA libraries. TCRdb reprocessed the PCR reads via MiXCR and lists one record per CDR3 protein. The repertoire has hundreds of thousands of distinct CDR3 sequences, approximately 50% of them found once; the top ten carry over 4%. These receptors have no known antigen. Overall study results and limits: Five or six TRBV segments, TRBV5-6, TRBV5-1 and TRBV20-1 among them, were found more frequent in patients than controls.

Sequences were obtained from blood. The receptors derive from a girl under 18 with multiple sclerosis.

This clonotype has more than one count but fewer than ten. The gene calls are TRBV7-6 and TRBJ2-3; D unclear. Trimming took off 4 bases at V and 4 bases at J, with 6 bases between the two ends. Germline CDR1 is SGHVS and CDR2 is FNYEAQ. The CDR3 consists of 12 residues. The CDR3 DNA reads as TGTGCCAGCAGCTATATAGCAGATACGCAGTATTTT. Translation gives CASSYIADTQYF.

The chain is built from TRBV29-1 and TRBJ2-3, with no clear D. Germline V CDR1 and CDR2: SQVTM, ANQGSEA. The CDR3 consists of 12 residues. For the CDR3, the DNA is TGCGTTGGCGGCCAGTTCACAGATACGCAGTATTTT. Protein sequence: CVGGQFTDTQYF.

The gene calls are TRBV9 and TRBJ2-5, with 11 bases lining up with TRBD2. The CDR3 is made up of 15 amino acids. Germline CDR1 is SGDLS and CDR2 is YYNGEE. Germline trimming cut 4 bases from V and 5 bases from J; bases unmatched to any gene: 7. The CDR3 here is CASSLAIAGGETQYF. CDR3 coding DNA: TGTGCCAGCAGCCTGGCGATAGCGGGAGGGGAGACCCAGTACTTC.

V and J are TRBV6-6 and TRBJ2-1, with D possibly TRBD1 on 6 matching bases. Trimming stripped 2 bases from V and 10 bases from J, with 18 bases between. This CDR3 region has 15 residues. The germline V gene has CDR1 MNHNY and CDR2 SVGAGI (reference sequence). CDR3 in amino acids: CASSYRPRDGQEQFF. CDR3 in DNA: TGTGCCAGCAGTTACCGGCCTCGAGACGGACAGGAGCAGTTCTTC.

This clonotype has a handful of counts. The rearrangement links TRBV4-1 to TRBJ2-7, with a tentative D call TRBD1 (6 bases). Trimming removed 1 base at V and 1 base at J, with 17 bases between. Germline V gene data show CDR1 as MGHRA and CDR2 as YSYEKL. This CDR3 is built from 17 residues. In DNA, the CDR3 is TGCGCCAGCAGCCAAGGCCTACTCCGGGACAATTCCTACGAGCAGTACTTC. Translation gives CASSQGLLRDNSYEQYF.

The chain uses TRBV20-1 and TRBJ2-7; TRBD1 agrees at 7 bases. The germline V gene encodes CDR1 DFQATT and CDR2 SNEGSKA (reference sequence). This CDR3 is 13 amino acids long. The V gene end was trimmed by 3 bases and the J gene end by 6 bases; junction bases not matched to a gene: 8. Written as DNA, the CDR3 is TGCAGTGCTAGCGACAGGGACCCTCGCGAGCAGTACTTC. Its translation is CSASDRDPREQYF.

J is TRBJ1-2 and V is TRBV18, with D possibly being TRBD1 (5 bases). The CDR3 covers 14 residues. In germline, CDR1 is KGHSH, CDR2 LQKENI. Trimming cost V 5 bases and J 2 bases, with 12 bases left between them. The CDR3 nucleotides read TGTGCCAGCTCAGAAGACAGTGGAAACTATGGCTACACCTTC. This encodes CASSEDSGNYGYTF.

This rearrangement joins TRBV10-3 to TRBJ2-5; D possibly corresponds to TRBD1 (5 bases). The CDR3 loop spans 14 amino acids. Trimming shortened V by 6 bases and J by 5 bases, and 16 bases separated the two germline ends. Per the germline V gene, CDR1 is ENHRY and CDR2 is SYGVKD. The DNA of the CDR3 is TGTGCCATCAGGAAGGACACCTCAGGGGAGACCCAGTACTTC. Its translation is CAIRKDTSGETQYF.

J is TRBJ2-7 and V is TRBV12-3 or TRBV12-4; D remains ambiguous. There are 13 residues in the CDR3. The V end was cut by 5 bases, the J end by 6 bases, with 14 bases between. This CDR3 reads CASSPTAGVEQYF. The CDR3 DNA sequence: TGTGCCAGCAGTCCTACGGCCGGAGTCGAGCAGTACTTC.

This clonotype occurred a few times. This chain's CDR3 is CASSFPGTGGHEQYF. The DNA for the CDR3 is TGTGCCAGCAGCTTCCCCGGGACAGGGGGCCACGAGCAGTACTTC. The gene calls are TRBV3-1 and TRBJ2-4; TRBD1 aligns across 12 bases. The J call may be wrong; the DNA end is better matched by TRBJ2-7. CDR3 size: 15 residues. Germline V gene data show CDR1 as LGHDT and CDR2 as YNNKEL (reference sequence).

In its sample, this clonotype was seen a few times. The rearrangement uses TRBV29-1 and TRBJ2-4, with 11 bases fitting TRBD1. V gave up 6 bases and J gave up 0 bases; unmatched junction bases: 7. The CDR3 is 16 residues long. Germline CDR1 is SQVTM and CDR2 is ANQGSEA. CDR3 DNA: TGCAGCGTGGGACAGGGGGGTTCAATAGCCAAAAACATTCAGTACTTC. Translating gives CSVGQGGSIAKNIQYF.

The CDR3 DNA is TGTGCCAGCAGCTTGGGAGGACTAGGAGATACGCAGTATTTT. Its protein product is CASSLGGLGDTQYF. This chain uses TRBV5-6 with TRBJ2-3; 7 bases match TRBD2. V lost 0 bases and J lost 5; bases outside the gene matches: 3. Germline V gene lookup returns CDR1 SGHDT and CDR2 YYEEEE. This CDR3 has 14 residues.

This clonotype turned up a few times. The rearrangement joins TRBV6-5 to TRBJ2-1; 13 nucleotides line up with TRBD2. Unmatched junction bases numbered 7, after V lost 2 bases and J lost 9 bases. The CDR3 runs 16 residues. Germline V gives CDR1 MNHEY, CDR2 SVGAGI. Written as DNA, the CDR3 is TGTGCCAGCAGTTACCCACTAGCGGGAGGGCCACTTGAGCAGTTCTTC. Translated, it gives CASSYPLAGGPLEQFF.

The chain joins TRBV29-1 to TRBJ1-2; unclear D gene. Germline CDR1 is SQVTM and CDR2 is ANQGSEA. The V gene lost 0 bases and the J gene lost 4 bases, with 6 bases spanning the gap. The CDR3 is 12 amino acids. For the CDR3, the DNA is TGCAGCGTTGAAGATCACGGCTATGGCTACACCTTC. Translated: CSVEDHGYGYTF.

The V call is TRBV7-9, the J call TRBJ2-1; tentative D call: TRBD2 (6 bases). Germline assignment: CDR1 SEHNR and CDR2 FQNEAQ (reference sequence). Trimming removed 3 bases from V and 4 bases from J, with 13 bases in between. The CDR3 consists of 15 residues. This CDR3 reads CASSFGRGPYNEQFF. As DNA, the CDR3 is TGTGCCAGCAGCTTCGGGCGGGGCCCTTACAATGAGCAGTTCTTC.

The chain links TRBV20-1 to TRBJ1-1; 7 nucleotides match TRBD1. V was pared by 1 base and J by 7 bases, with 3 bases of the junction left unmatched. In germline, CDR1 is DFQATT, CDR2 SNEGSKA (reference sequence). This CDR3 has 12 residues. As DNA, the CDR3 is TGCAGTGCTAGAGGGGACAGTTTTGAAGCTTTCTTT. Protein: CSARGDSFEAFF.

The rearrangement joins TRBV15 to TRBJ2-5; 9 bases match TRBD2. J lost 0 bases, V lost 3 bases, and 5 bases had no gene match. From germline, CDR1 is LNHNV and CDR2 YYDKDF (reference sequence). The CDR3 loop spans 16 amino acids. CDR3 loop: CATSSGTSSYQETQYF. DNA of the CDR3: TGTGCCACCAGCAGTGGGACTAGCTCGTACCAAGAGACCCAGTACTTC.

The gene calls are TRBV29-1 and TRBJ2-3; perhaps TRBD1 as D (5 bases). V lost 7 bases and J 4 bases, leaving 18 bases between the germline ends. CDR1 SQVTM and CDR2 ANQGSEA come from the germline V gene. The CDR3 has 14 amino acids. Here the CDR3 DNA reads TGCAGCGCCCGTGACAGTGGATCCGCAGATACGCAGTATTTT. Its protein product is CSARDSGSADTQYF.

V gene TRBV29-1 combines with J gene TRBJ2-1; TRBD2 matches 7 bases. V shed 6 bases, J shed 2 bases, and the junction held 1 base outside the gene matches. The CDR3 runs 12 residues. CDR1 and CDR2 (germline): SQVTM, ANQGSEA. CDR3 amino acids: CSVGGAYNEQFF. In DNA, the CDR3 is TGCAGCGTGGGAGGGGCCTACAATGAGCAGTTCTTC.

J is TRBJ2-3 and V is TRBV20-1, with D maybe TRBD2 (5 bases). Germline V gene sequence: CDR1 DFQATT, CDR2 SNEGSKA (reference sequence). This CDR3 region has 11 residues. V gave up 5 bases and J gave up 4 bases, with 7 bases separating them. The CDR3 sequence: CSASRADTQYF. The CDR3, as DNA: TGCAGTGCTTCGAGGGCAGATACGCAGTATTTT.

The chain employs TRBV6-2 or TRBV6-3 and TRBJ1-5, with 7 bases aligning to TRBD1. The CDR3 covers 16 residues. V trimming: 4 bases; J trimming: 7 bases; junction bases outside the gene matches: 13. The V gene's germline CDR1 is MNHEY and CDR2 SVGEGT. The CDR3 sequence is CASSFETGFTPQPQHF. As DNA, the CDR3 is TGTGCCAGCAGTTTCGAGACAGGGTTCACACCCCAGCCCCAGCATTTT.

This chain uses TRBV5-8 with TRBJ2-5; 9 nucleotides agree with TRBD1. This CDR3 is 16 amino acids long. Germline V CDR1 and CDR2: SGHTS, YDEGEE. The CDR3, as DNA: TGTACCGGCAGCTCCGTGGGGGACAGGGAAGGAGAGACCCAGTACTTC. Translation: CTGSSVGDREGETQYF.

J is TRBJ2-1 and V is TRBV12-3 or TRBV12-4, with TRBD1 identical over 9 bases. V shed 6 bases and J 7 bases; nucleotides not matched to a gene: 7. CDR3 size: 14 residues. The CDR3 region is CASSPLGQGNEQFF. The CDR3 DNA is TGTGCCAGCAGCCCACTGGGACAGGGAAATGAGCAGTTCTTC.

V is TRBV29-1 and J is TRBJ1-1; the match to TRBD1 covers 7 bases. The V gene's germline CDR1 is SQVTM and CDR2 ANQGSEA. Losses at the gene ends were 4 bases for V and 13 bases for J; bases not matched to a gene: 12. The CDR3 is made up of 12 amino acids. The CDR3: CSVGAGGSGGFF. CDR3 nucleotides: TGCAGCGTTGGGGCAGGGGGTAGTGGAGGTTTCTTT.

This CDR3 reads CASSQAGLGELFF. The CDR3 DNA follows: TGTGCCAGCAGCCAAGCGGGTTTGGGGGAGCTGTTTTTT. V usage is TRBV3-1 and J usage is TRBJ2-2; D unclear. This CDR3 spans 13 amino acids. Trimming pared 1 base from V and 8 bases from J, leaving 8 bases between. Germline V gene data show CDR1 as LGHDT and CDR2 as YNNKEL (reference sequence).

V and J are TRBV7-9 and TRBJ2-3; 13 bases map to TRBD2. V was clipped by 8 bases and J by 5 bases; unmatched bases: 10. CDR1 is SEHNR, CDR2 FQNEAQ, per germline (reference sequence). There are 16 residues in the CDR3. The CDR3 loop reads CASRPGTSGIRDTQYF. In nucleotides, the CDR3 is TGTGCCAGCCGCCCCGGGACTAGCGGGATAAGAGATACGCAGTATTTT.

This clonotype turned up a few times. This chain links TRBV10-3 with TRBJ1-2; a possible D gene is TRBD1 (5 bases). Germline loops: CDR1 ENHRY, CDR2 SYGVKD. The CDR3 contains 14 residues. V lost 7 bases to trimming and J lost 6 bases, with 18 bases between them. Written as DNA, the CDR3 is TGTGCCATCAAGGGGTGGGAGAACAGACATGGCTACACCTTC. Translated, it gives CAIKGWENRHGYTF.

This clonotype was recorded at least ten times. The gene calls are TRBV5-1 and TRBJ2-3; D is perhaps TRBD1 (5 bases). Trimming pared 3 bases from V and 1 base from J, leaving 15 bases between. Germline V gives CDR1 SGHRS, CDR2 YFSETQ. CDR3 length: 16 amino acids. The CDR3 DNA is TGCGCCAGCAGCTGGGGCCGCCAGCTCGGCACAGATACGCAGTATTTT. Translated: CASSWGRQLGTDTQYF.

In this sample, this clonotype turned up a few times. The chain uses TRBV29-1 and TRBJ1-2; 10 bases are shared with TRBD1. The germline V gene has CDR1 SQVTM and CDR2 ANQGSEA. The trim removed 2 bases at V and 5 bases at J, leaving 5 bases unmatched. The CDR3 covers 14 residues. The CDR3 DNA is TGCAGCGTTGAATTCGGACAGGGGGGATATGGCTACACCTTC. Protein product: CSVEFGQGGYGYTF.

This clonotype was detected only a few times. CDR3 sequence reads: CASSKGANGGGYTF. The DNA for the CDR3 is TGTGCCAGCAGTAAGGGAGCAAATGGGGGAGGCTACACCTTC. The genes are TRBV2 and TRBJ1-2; the D gene is possibly TRBD1 (5 bases). Per the germline V gene, CDR1 is SNHLY and CDR2 is FYNNEI. There are 14 residues in the CDR3. With 5 bases removed from V and 8 bases from J, the gap between germline ends came to 18 bases.